The sample holds a few counts of the clone carrying this TCR beta chain. Its target is unknown. The entry originates in a study of radiotherapy plus CTLA-4 blockade in lung cancer. This CDR3 comprises 14 residues. Trimming removed 10 bases from V and 2 bases from J; junction bases left unmatched: 7. Germline loops: CDR1 LNHDA, CDR2 SQIVND (reference sequence). The assay was immunoSEQ multiplex PCR, and TCRdb's table has in-frame clones only and misses some. Among around 49,000 clones listed, more than 75% were seen once. Overall study results and limits: The best prediction of response reportedly came from early blood T cell clone dynamics, with interferon-beta. Among blood TCR repertoires after radiotherapy plus ipilimumab, tumor-derived clones expanded.

Those with chemo-refractory metastatic non-small-cell lung cancer were treated with focal radiation combined with CTLA-4 blockade using ipilimumab. The sequence derives from a human donor with non-small cell lung cancer whose response to radiotherapy plus ipilimumab could not be evaluated. The rearrangement joins TRBV19 to TRBJ2-3, with 9 bases that match TRBD2. Sequences were derived from peripheral blood, sampled from a patient treated with radiotherapy plus ipilimumab. CDR3 sequence reads: CATETSGFTDTQYF. CDR3 nucleotides: TGTGCCACCGAGACTAGCGGATTCACAGATACGCAGTATTTT.